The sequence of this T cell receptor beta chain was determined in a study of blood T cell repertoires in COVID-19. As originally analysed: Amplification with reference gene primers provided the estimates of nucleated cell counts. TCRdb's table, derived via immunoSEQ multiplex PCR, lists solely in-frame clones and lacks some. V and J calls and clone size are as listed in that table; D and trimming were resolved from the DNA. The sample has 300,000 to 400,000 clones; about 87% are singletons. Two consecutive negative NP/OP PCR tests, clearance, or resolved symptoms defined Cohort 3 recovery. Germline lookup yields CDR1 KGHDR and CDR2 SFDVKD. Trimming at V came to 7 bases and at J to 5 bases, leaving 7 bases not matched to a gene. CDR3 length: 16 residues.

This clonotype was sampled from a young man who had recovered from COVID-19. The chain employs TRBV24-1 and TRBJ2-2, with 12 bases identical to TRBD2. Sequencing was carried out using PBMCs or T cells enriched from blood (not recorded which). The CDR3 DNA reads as TGTGCCACCAGGACTAGCGGGGGTGTTGGAACCGGGGAGCTGTTTTTT. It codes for CATRTSGGVGTGELFF.